This T cell receptor beta chain was obtained from a study of immune characterization of retroperitoneal liposarcoma (dated by TCRdb to 2018 to 2020). Comment on this clonotype: Its antigen is unknown. No much larger clonotype is one base removed from it; base qualities were not supplied.

Receptors were amplified or captured by PCR. Instrument on record: NextSeq 500. TCRdb cleaned the public reads at Q25 with fastp, built clones with MiXCR and kept in-frame beta chains. Here each entry gathers all rows of one CDR3 protein and keeps the most common genes and DNA. The table for this sample lists around 11,000 distinct CDR3 sequences; over 35% of them were counted only once. Roughly 23% of the sample comes from the top ten. The CDR3 goes from the cysteine to the phenylalanine over 15 residues. CDR3 DNA is the only sequence kept; it has 45 bases, read in frame from the first base. V sheds 0 bases and J sheds 7 bases, leaving 13 bases between their ends. CDR1 MNHEY and CDR2 SMNVEV were looked up in the germline V gene (reference sequence).

This clonotype was obtained from a male donor with retroperitoneal liposarcoma. This receptor chain uses TRBV27 and TRBJ2-1; the D gene is perhaps TRBD1 or TRBD2, as each covers 6 bases. The source material was tumor tissue. CDR3 sequence: CASSLSRGLLNEQFF. The bases are TGTGCCAGCAGTTTATCCAGGGGACTCCTAAATGAGCAGTTCTTC.